This T cell receptor (beta chain) was identified in a study of cytomegalovirus exposure and HLA in healthy donors. The CDR3 has 15 amino acids. Germline CDR1 is SGHRS and CDR2 is YFSETQ. The ends were cut back, 0 bases at V and 0 bases at J, with 9 bases in the middle. Broader study findings: Presence/absence analyses took donor sequencing depth as roughly uniform.

Only a few counts were recorded for this clone. What it binds is not known. Researchers ran the PCR with 60 Vbeta and 13 Jbeta primers. This table comes from immunoSEQ multiplex PCR, and its TCRdb copy is limited to in-frame clones, with some not included. Of 140,000 or so clones listed, 68% were seen once; the top ten hold almost 4.5%. Specimen: PBMCs. This receptor was obtained from a man aged 60 to 75 in good health and CMV-seronegative. V and J are TRBV5-1 and TRBJ1-1; no reliable D call. The CDR3 reads CASSLAVQMNTEAFF. The DNA of the CDR3 is TGCGCCAGCAGCTTGGCGGTCCAAATGAACACTGAAGCTTTCTTT.